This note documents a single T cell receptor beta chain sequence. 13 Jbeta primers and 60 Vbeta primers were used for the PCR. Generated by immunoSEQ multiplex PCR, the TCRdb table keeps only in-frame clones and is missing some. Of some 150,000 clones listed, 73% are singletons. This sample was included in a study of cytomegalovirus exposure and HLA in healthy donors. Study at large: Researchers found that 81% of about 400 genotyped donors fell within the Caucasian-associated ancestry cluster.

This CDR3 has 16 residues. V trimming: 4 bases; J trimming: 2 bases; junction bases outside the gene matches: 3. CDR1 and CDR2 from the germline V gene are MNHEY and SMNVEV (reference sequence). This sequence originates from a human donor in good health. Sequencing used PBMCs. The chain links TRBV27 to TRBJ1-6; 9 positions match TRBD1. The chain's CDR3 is CASSSTGGAYNSPLHF. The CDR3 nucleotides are TGTGCCAGCAGTTCTACAGGGGGCGCCTATAATTCACCCCTCCACTTT.